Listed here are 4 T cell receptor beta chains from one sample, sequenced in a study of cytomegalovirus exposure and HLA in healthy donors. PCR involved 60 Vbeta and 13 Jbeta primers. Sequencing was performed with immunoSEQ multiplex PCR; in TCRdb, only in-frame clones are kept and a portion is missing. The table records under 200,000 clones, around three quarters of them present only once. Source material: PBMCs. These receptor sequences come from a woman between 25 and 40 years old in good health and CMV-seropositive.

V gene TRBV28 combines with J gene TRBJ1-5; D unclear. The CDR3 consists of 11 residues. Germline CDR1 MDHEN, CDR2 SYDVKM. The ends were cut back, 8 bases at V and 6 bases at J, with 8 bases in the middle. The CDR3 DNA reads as TGTGCCAGCCCCTCCGGTCAGCCCCAGCATTTT. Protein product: CASPSGQPQHF.

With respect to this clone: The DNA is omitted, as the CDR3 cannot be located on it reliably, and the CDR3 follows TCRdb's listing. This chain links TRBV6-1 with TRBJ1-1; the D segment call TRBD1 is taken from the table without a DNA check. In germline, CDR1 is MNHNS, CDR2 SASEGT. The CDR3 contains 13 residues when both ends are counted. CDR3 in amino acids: CASRISWGQGTFF.

The CDR3 DNA sequence: TGTGCCAGCAGTTACTCGGCAATGATCAGTGAGCAGTTCTTC. Its translation: CASSYSAMISEQFF. V gene TRBV6-5 combines with J gene TRBJ2-1; D uncertain. Germline V gene data show CDR1 as MNHEY and CDR2 as SVGAGI. The CDR3 runs to 14 residues. The ends were cut back, 0 bases at V and 9 bases at J, with 12 bases in the middle.

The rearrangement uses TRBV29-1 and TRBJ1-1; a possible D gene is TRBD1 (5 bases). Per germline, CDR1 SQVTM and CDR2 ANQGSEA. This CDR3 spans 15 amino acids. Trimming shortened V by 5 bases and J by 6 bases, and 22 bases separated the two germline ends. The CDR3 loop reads CSVRKRNRTISEAFF. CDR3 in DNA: TGCAGCGTTAGAAAACGAAACAGGACCATCTCTGAAGCTTTCTTT.